One and the same sample provided the 13 T cell receptor beta chains below, sequenced in a study of beta chain features in type 1 diabetes. Study outcomes and limitations: Shorter TCRB CDR3s, moderately but significantly so, were found in Type 1 diabetes patients in all four CD4+ subsets.

The antigens of these receptors remain unknown. Reverse transcribing all isolated RNA meant expressed TCRB transcripts were sequenced. The table came from immunoSEQ multiplex PCR; TCRdb's copy has only in-frame clones and leaves some out. The sample records 680,000 or so clones, about an eighth being singletons. The sample consisted of naive CD4+ T cells from blood. These receptors were obtained from a man aged 18 to 29 with type 1 diabetes.

CDR3: CSGSPGSDTQYF. For the CDR3, the DNA is TGCAGCGGTTCCCCGGGGTCAGATACGCAGTATTTT. J is TRBJ2-3 and V is TRBV29-1; TRBD2 is a possible D gene (5 bases). The germline CDR1 and CDR2 sequences are SQVTM and ANQGSEA. V lost 7 bases to trimming and J lost 4 bases, with 12 bases between them. This CDR3 contains 12 residues.

This clone came up a few times. The chain employs TRBV10-3 and TRBJ1-2; D unclear. CDR1 ENHRY and CDR2 SYGVKD come from the germline V gene. The CDR3 totals 15 residues. Trimming took off 0 bases at V and 0 bases at J, with 8 bases between the two ends. This chain's CDR3 is CAISESVTSNYGYTF. The DNA for the CDR3 is TGTGCCATCAGTGAGTCGGTGACCTCTAACTATGGCTACACCTTC.

The CDR3 spells CASTEGSSGANVLTF. Written as DNA, the CDR3 is TGTGCCAGCACCGAAGGCAGCTCTGGGGCCAACGTCCTGACTTTC. This chain uses TRBV2 with TRBJ2-6; D ambiguous. V dropped 7 bases and J dropped 0 bases, with 10 bases sitting between them. The CDR3 sequence is 15 residues long. CDR1 SNHLY and CDR2 FYNNEI come from the germline V gene.

This clone came up a few times. Different DNA sequences within this sample yield the same CDR3. The gene calls are TRBV4-1 and TRBJ2-1; D remains unclear. Germline CDR1 reads MGHRA; CDR2 reads YSYEKL. The V end was cut by 0 bases, the J end by 6 bases, with 6 bases between. The CDR3 covers 13 residues. CDR3 in DNA: TGCGCCAGCAGCCAAGAGGTGGGCAATGAGCAGTTCTTC. Amino acid sequence: CASSQEVGNEQFF.

The chain is built from TRBV2 and TRBJ2-7; 9 nucleotides align to TRBD2. With V trimmed by 5 bases and J by 5 bases, 13 bases remained unmatched. Germline CDR1 SNHLY, CDR2 FYNNEI. This CDR3 is 16 amino acids long. CDR3 sequence: CASSPPKSGLAHEQYF. CDR3 sequence (DNA): TGTGCCAGCAGTCCCCCTAAGTCGGGACTAGCCCACGAGCAGTACTTC.

The chain is built from TRBV6-1 and TRBJ1-1, with 8 bases that match TRBD1. V shed 5 bases and J 3 bases; nucleotides not matched to a gene: 2. The CDR3 runs to 13 residues. Germline loops: CDR1 MNHNS, CDR2 SASEGT. The CDR3 DNA reads as TGTGCCAGCAGTTCAGGGGGCTACACTGAAGCTTTCTTT. This translates into CASSSGGYTEAFF.

The chain recombines TRBV7-9 with TRBJ2-7; the match to TRBD2 covers 10 bases. With 5 bases clipped from V and 2 bases from J, the junction kept 6 bases outside the gene matches. Germline V gene lookup returns CDR1 SEHNR and CDR2 FQNEAQ (reference sequence). The CDR3 consists of 15 residues. CDR3 sequence reads: CASSVLAGTTYEQYF. In DNA form, the CDR3 reads TGTGCCAGCAGCGTACTAGCGGGGACCACCTACGAGCAGTACTTC.

The J gene is TRBJ2-5, the V gene TRBV4-1; 8 bases agree with TRBD2. The CDR3 length is 15 residues. Germline V gene data show CDR1 as MGHRA and CDR2 as YSYEKL. V lost 1 base, J lost 1 base, and 2 bases stayed unmatched. CDR3 in DNA: TGCGCCAGCAGCCAAGGGCGGGGGGCCCAAGAGACCCAGTACTTC. Residues: CASSQGRGAQETQYF.

This chain links TRBV27 with TRBJ2-3, with TRBD2 identical over 8 bases. The CDR3 spans 14 residues. From germline, CDR1 is MNHEY and CDR2 SMNVEV (reference sequence). Trimming cost V 8 bases and J 4 bases; bases outside gene matches: 8. CDR3 sequence reads: CASVNRGGSDTQYF. Here the CDR3 DNA reads TGTGCCAGCGTAAATCGCGGGGGGTCAGATACGCAGTATTTT.

The rearrangement uses TRBV2 and TRBJ1-2; D is perhaps TRBD1 (6 bases). The CDR3 runs to 14 residues. From germline, CDR1 is SNHLY and CDR2 FYNNEI. V was trimmed by 5 bases and J by 2 bases, leaving 12 bases between them. DNA of the CDR3: TGTGCCAGCAGTATACAGGGATCGAACTATGGCTACACCTTC. Protein: CASSIQGSNYGYTF. The complete variable domain, with remaining parts taken from reference TRBV2 and TRBJ1-2, reads EPEVTQTPSHQVTQMGQEVILRCVPISNHLYFYWYRQILGQKVEFLVSFYNNEISEKSEIFDDQFSVERPDGSNFTLKIRSTKLEDSAMYFCASSIQGSNYGYTFGSGTRLTVV.

This clone came up a few times. This chain joins TRBV7-2 and TRBJ2-1; TRBD2 is a possible D gene (6 bases). The germline CDR1 and CDR2 sequences are SGHTA and FQGNSA. The V end was cut by 3 bases, the J end by 5 bases, with 14 bases between. This CDR3 is 15 amino acids long. CDR3 nucleotides: TGTGCCAGCAGCTTGGCTCCGGAGGGCCACAATGAGCAGTTCTTC. This encodes CASSLAPEGHNEQFF.

This clone appeared a few times. The chain couples TRBV9 to TRBJ1-6, with TRBD1 identical over 9 bases. This CDR3 contains 16 residues. The junction had 10 bases not matched to a gene; V was cut back by 3 bases and J by 9 bases. Germline V gene lookup returns CDR1 SGDLS and CDR2 YYNGEE. This CDR3 is CASSATDRGVRSPLHF. The CDR3 nucleotides read TGTGCCAGCAGCGCGACCGACAGGGGGGTCCGTTCACCCCTCCACTTT.

This clone was seen only a few times. V and J are TRBV28 and TRBJ2-3; tentatively, D is TRBD2 (6 bases). Germline V gene data show CDR1 as MDHEN and CDR2 as SYDVKM. Trimming took 8 bases from V and 0 from J, leaving 9 bases between them. The CDR3 is made up of 13 amino acids. The CDR3 protein is CASQGGSTDTQYF. The CDR3 nucleotides are TGTGCCAGCCAAGGAGGGAGCACAGATACGCAGTATTTT.